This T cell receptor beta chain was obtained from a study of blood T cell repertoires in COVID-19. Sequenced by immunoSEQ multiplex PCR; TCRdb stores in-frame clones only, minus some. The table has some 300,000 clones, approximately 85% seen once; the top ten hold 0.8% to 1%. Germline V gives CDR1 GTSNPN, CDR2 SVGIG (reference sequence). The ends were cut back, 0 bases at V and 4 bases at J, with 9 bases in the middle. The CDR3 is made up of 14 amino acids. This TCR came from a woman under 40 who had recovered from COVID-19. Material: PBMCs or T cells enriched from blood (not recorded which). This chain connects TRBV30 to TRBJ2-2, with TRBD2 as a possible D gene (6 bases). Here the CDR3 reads CAWSVLEGTGELFF. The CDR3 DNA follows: TGTGCCTGGAGTGTACTGGAGGGCACCGGGGAGCTGTTTTTT.